A selection of T cell receptor beta chains follows, all from one sample in a study of blood T cell repertoires in COVID-19. Sequencing was performed with immunoSEQ multiplex PCR; in TCRdb, only in-frame clones are kept and a portion is missing. The table records around 220,000 clones, around 84% of them present only once. The sequenced sample consisted of peripheral blood. Source of these receptors: a middle-aged man with acute or convalescent COVID-19. CDR3s leave out the opening cysteine and the closing phenylalanine or tryptophan. Fields, in order: V gene, J gene, CDR3 protein.

TRBV7-9	TRBJ1-2	AITPGSYYGYT
TRBV18	TRBJ1-4	ASSPKGATTNEKLF
TRBV3-1/TRBV3-2	TRBJ1-5	ASSLTGGEGNQPQH
TRBV6-1	TRBJ1-2	ASSERDRRADFYGYT
TRBV4-1	TRBJ1-3	ASSQAGAGNTIY
TRBV7-8	TRBJ2-7	ASSTWGEASYEQY
TRBV29-1	TRBJ1-1	SVLVALNTEAF
TRBV6-5	TRBJ2-7	ASSYSGTGGLYEQY
TRBV6-5	TRBJ2-5	ASGKEGQPGETQY
TRBV27	TRBJ1-2	ASRPGTGVYYGYT
TRBV29-1	TRBJ2-7	SVAPGLSGREQY
TRBV7-8	TRBJ2-7	ASSPPQRGYEQY
TRBV5-1	TRBJ1-5	ASSLDSNSNQPQH
TRBV10-2	TRBJ1-5	ASREGGSNQPQH
TRBV2	TRBJ1-3	ASRGRQGGGNTIY
TRBV7-9	TRBJ1-1	ASSVDRGSLSNTEAF
TRBV19	TRBJ2-1	ASSISARRRYNEQF
TRBV6-5	TRBJ1-2	ASNPGTLVYGYT
TRBV6-5	TRBJ1-1	ASSYGRMNTEAF
TRBV5-8	TRBJ2-3	ASRPRGGGAPDTQY
TRBV7-3	TRBJ2-2	ASSLDRGGAGELF
TRBV25-1	TRBJ2-3	ASSIRGETDTQY
TRBV19	TRBJ1-6	ASSEQGYNSPLH
TRBV5-6	TRBJ1-2	ASSWGITGTDYGYT
TRBV5-1	TRBJ2-3	ASSFGGDRDTQY
TRBV9	TRBJ1-1	ASSPTGSYTEAF
TRBV9	TRBJ1-4	ASSVGGSNEKLF
TRBV19	TRBJ2-3	ASSIGTAADTQY
TRBV7-2	TRBJ2-2	ASSLVLREGSGELF
TRBV2	TRBJ1-5	ASRDTGQPQH
TRBV7-9	TRBJ1-2	ASNTRDRGVSNYGYT
TRBV19	TRBJ1-2	ASNSQGQGYT
TRBV5-1	TRBJ2-3	ASSPTGTGGHSTQY
TRBV10-2	TRBJ2-3	ASSEQGETDTQY
TRBV6-1	TRBJ2-1	ASSDPGGSYNEQF
TRBV29-1	TRBJ1-3	SVVEAVGNTIY
TRBV18	TRBJ2-2	ASSPLKTGVTGELF
TRBV11-2	TRBJ1-4	ASSLDGDRAGATNEKLF
TRBV27	TRBJ2-5	ASSSGLSETQY
TRBV11-3	TRBJ2-3	ASSTGLHQGTQY
TRBV7-2	TRBJ2-7	ASSIPGQGAYEQY